Given below is one T cell receptor (beta chain) in context. Antigen unknown. The entry originates in a study of shared clonotypes between healthy human individuals. Study-wide results and limits: Relative to memory subsets, naive subsets generally showed larger estimated richness. Rarefaction indicated that sorted-subset sequencing remained incomplete although depth was large.

In the original processing: As immunoSEQ supplied junction-only sequences (without quality scores), filtering differed. Assay: immunoSEQ multiplex PCR; the TCRdb copy retains only in-frame clones and omits some. That table supplies the V and J calls and clone size; D and trimming were determined from the DNA. The sample records 2 million to 2.5 million clones, 90% to 96% being singletons. V gave up 0 bases and J gave up 5 bases, with 10 bases separating them. Germline V lookup: CDR1 MNHNY, CDR2 SVGAGI (reference sequence). CDR3 size: 14 residues. Every donor, a Caucasian adult, lived in Nashville, Tennessee.

The chain carries TRBV6-6 and TRBJ2-5, with TRBD2 as a possible D gene (6 bases). Material: naive CD4+ T cells sorted from blood. The subset was: CD45RA+ positively selected. This receptor was identified in a man younger than 35 in good health. The CDR3, as DNA: TGTGCCAGCAGTTACTCGGGGGGTTTGGAGACCCAGTACTTC. It is translated as CASSYSGGLETQYF.